These 15 T cell receptor beta chains share one sample of origin, sequenced in a study of OX40 agonist ivuxolimab in advanced cancers. Only in-frame clones appear in the TCRdb table, and some are missing; sequencing was by immunoSEQ multiplex PCR. The sample has tens of thousands of clones; 85% to 90% are singletons. Source: CD4+ or CD8+ T cells sorted from blood, taken in a trial of the OX40 agonist ivuxolimab. Receptors were obtained from an adult with an advanced solid tumor such as melanoma, head and neck, liver or kidney cancer.

This clone was picked up a small number of times. This sequence joins TRBV5-6 and TRBJ1-1; D is unresolved. The ends were cut back, 4 bases at V and 7 bases at J, with 17 bases in the middle. Germline V gene data show CDR1 as SGHDT and CDR2 as YYEEEE. The CDR3 has 14 amino acids. CDR3 coding DNA: TGTGCCAGCAGCCACGAATGGGAACACCGTGAAGCTTTCTTT. Amino acid sequence: CASSHEWEHREAFF.

The CDR3 here is CASSELTGGSEAFF. CDR3 DNA sequence: TGTGCCAGCAGTGAGCTTACAGGGGGCTCAGAAGCTTTCTTT. The rearrangement uses TRBV25-1 and TRBJ1-1; 9 bases fit TRBD1. This CDR3 has 14 residues. CDR1 MGHDK and CDR2 SYGVNS come from the germline V gene. Germline trimming cut 3 bases from V and 8 bases from J; bases unmatched to any gene: 7.

This clone was detected only once. The genes are TRBV14 and TRBJ1-2, with no clear D. V was clipped by 1 base and J by 4 bases, with 13 bases between them. Germline assignment: CDR1 SGHDN and CDR2 FVKESK. This CDR3 comprises 15 residues. The CDR3 DNA reads as TGTGCCAGCAGCCAAGGTTTTGGAGGGAGCTATGGCTACACCTTC. Its translation is CASSQGFGGSYGYTF.

The V gene is TRBV2, the J gene TRBJ2-1; D ambiguous. This CDR3 is built from 14 residues. Germline lookup yields CDR1 SNHLY and CDR2 FYNNEI. With 0 bases removed from V and 5 bases from J, the gap between germline ends came to 8 bases. CDR3: CASSEARFDNEQFF. The DNA for the CDR3 is TGTGCCAGCAGTGAAGCTCGGTTTGACAATGAGCAGTTCTTC.

This clone was recorded a few times. V usage is TRBV9 and J usage is TRBJ2-2; D is possibly TRBD1 or TRBD2 (5 bases each). V lost 4 bases to trimming and J lost 7 bases, with 17 bases between them. Germline CDR1 and CDR2: SGDLS and YYNGEE. This CDR3 comprises 15 residues. The CDR3 is CASSPDLGVNGELFF. Here the CDR3 DNA reads TGTGCCAGCAGCCCTGACCTGGGGGTAAACGGGGAGCTGTTTTTT.

This sequence joins TRBV5-1 and TRBJ2-7; D may be TRBD1 (6 bases). The germline CDR1 and CDR2 sequences are SGHRS and YFSETQ. CDR3 length equals 14 residues. V gave up 0 bases and J gave up 6 bases, with 13 bases separating them. The CDR3 DNA reads TGCGCCAGCAGCTTGGATCAGGGGACCTTCGAGCAGTACTTC. As protein: CASSLDQGTFEQYF.

The chain has TRBV6-6 and TRBJ2-7, with TRBD1 identical over 8 bases. V was pared by 7 bases and J by 6 bases, with 5 bases of the junction left unmatched. The CDR3 contains 12 residues. In germline, CDR1 is MNHNY, CDR2 SVGAGI (reference sequence). The DNA for the CDR3 is TGTGCCAGCACAGGGGGCTTAGGCGAGCAGTACTTC. Its translation: CASTGGLGEQYF.

This clone occurred once. V and J are TRBV10-3 and TRBJ2-7; D may be TRBD1 (6 bases). The CDR3 has 16 amino acids. Germline V gene sequence: CDR1 ENHRY, CDR2 SYGVKD. Trimming stripped 4 bases from V and 4 bases from J, with 20 bases between. CDR3 DNA sequence: TGTGCCATCAGTGGAAACTCATCCATCGACAGGTACGAGCAGTACTTC. This encodes CAISGNSSIDRYEQYF.

The chain recombines TRBV29-1 with TRBJ2-7; 8 nucleotides match TRBD1. The length of the CDR3 is 14 residues. V was pared by 3 bases and J by 2 bases, with 6 bases of the junction left unmatched. CDR1 is SQVTM, CDR2 ANQGSEA, per germline. In nucleotides, the CDR3 is TGCAGCGTTGATGTACAGGGGGTAACCTACGAGCAGTACTTC. Its translation: CSVDVQGVTYEQYF.

The gene calls are TRBV6-1 and TRBJ2-7; a possible D gene is TRBD1 (5 bases). Trimming removed 5 bases from V and 4 bases from J, with 12 bases in between. Germline V gene sequence: CDR1 MNHNS, CDR2 SASEGT. The CDR3 is 13 amino acids. CDR3 amino acids: CASSLSTAYEQYF. In nucleotides, the CDR3 is TGTGCCAGCAGTTTATCGACAGCTTACGAGCAGTACTTC.

In its sample, this clone was seen once. The chain joins TRBV10-3 to TRBJ1-1; D gene ambiguous. The CDR3 has 13 amino acids. Germline assignment: CDR1 ENHRY and CDR2 SYGVKD. V shed 4 bases and J shed 1 base, with 7 bases lying between them. CDR3 in DNA: TGTGCCATCAGTGGGGGTGGGAACACTGAAGCTTTCTTT. Residues: CAISGGGNTEAFF.

CDR3 nucleotides: TGTGCCAGCTCACCTCTTAACGGGGGAGAGGAGACCCAGTACTTC. As protein: CASSPLNGGEETQYF. The genes are TRBV18 and TRBJ2-5; D possibly corresponds to TRBD2 (6 bases). The V gene's germline CDR1 is KGHSH and CDR2 LQKENI. CDR3 length: 15 residues. V shed 3 bases and J shed 5 bases, with 16 bases lying between them. The full variable domain, in which reference TRBV18 and TRBJ2-5 provide the parts outside the CDR3, is NAGVMQNPRHLVRRRGQEARLRCSPMKGHSHVYWYRQLPEEGLKFMVYLQKENIIDESGMPKERFSAEFPKEGPSILRIQQVVRGDSAAYFCASSPLNGGEETQYFGPGTRLLVL.

The V and J genes are TRBV5-1 and TRBJ2-3; 12 nucleotides align to TRBD2. Unmatched junction bases numbered 12, after V lost 4 bases and J lost 6 bases. The germline gives CDR1 SGHRS, CDR2 YFSETQ. The CDR3 is 17 residues long. This CDR3 is CASSPILAGGLRDTQYF. For the CDR3, the DNA is TGCGCCAGCAGCCCGATACTAGCGGGGGGCTTGAGGGATACGCAGTATTTT. The full variable domain, completed using reference TRBV5-1 and TRBJ2-3, is KAGVTQTPRYLIKTRGQQVTLSCSPISGHRSVSWYQQTPGQGLQFLFEYFSETQRNKGNFPGRFSGRQFSNSRSEMNVSTLELGDSALYLCASSPILAGGLRDTQYFGPGTRLTVL.

V and J are TRBV10-3 and TRBJ1-1; the D gene is possibly TRBD1 (6 bases). Germline V gene lookup returns CDR1 ENHRY and CDR2 SYGVKD. This CDR3 has 15 residues. V lost 1 base to trimming and J lost 2 bases, with 11 bases between them. CDR3 coding DNA: TGTGCCATCAGTGAGTTACAGGGACAAAACACTGAAGCTTTCTTT. Its protein is CAISELQGQNTEAFF.

The chain combines TRBV7-2 with TRBJ1-1, with unresolved D. Trimming left V 5 bases short and J 0 bases short, with 13 bases between. CDR1 is SGHTA, CDR2 FQGNSA, per germline. The CDR3 runs to 15 residues. The CDR3 nucleotides are TGTGCCAGCAGCCTCTCTTTTGCAGTGAACACTGAAGCTTTCTTT. This encodes CASSLSFAVNTEAFF.